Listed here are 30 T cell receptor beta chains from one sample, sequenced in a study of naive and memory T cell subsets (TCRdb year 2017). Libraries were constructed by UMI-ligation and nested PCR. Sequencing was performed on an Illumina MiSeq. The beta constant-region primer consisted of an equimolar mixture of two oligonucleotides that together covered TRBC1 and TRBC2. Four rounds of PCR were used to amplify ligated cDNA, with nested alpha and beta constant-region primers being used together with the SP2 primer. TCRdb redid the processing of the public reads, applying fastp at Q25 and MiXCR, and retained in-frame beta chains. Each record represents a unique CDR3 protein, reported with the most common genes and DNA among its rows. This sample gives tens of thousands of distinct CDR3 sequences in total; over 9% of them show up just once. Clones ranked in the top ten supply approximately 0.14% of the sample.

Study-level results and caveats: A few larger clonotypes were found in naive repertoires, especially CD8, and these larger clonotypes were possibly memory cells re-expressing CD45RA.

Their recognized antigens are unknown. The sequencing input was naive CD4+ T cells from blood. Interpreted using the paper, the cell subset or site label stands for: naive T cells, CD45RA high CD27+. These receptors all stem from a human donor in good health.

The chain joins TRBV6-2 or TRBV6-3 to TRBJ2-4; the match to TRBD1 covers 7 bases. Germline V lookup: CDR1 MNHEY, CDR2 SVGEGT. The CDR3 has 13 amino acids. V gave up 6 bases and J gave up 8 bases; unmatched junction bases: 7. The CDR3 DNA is TGTGCCAGCAGAATCGACAGGGTGGACATTCAGTACTTC. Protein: CASRIDRVDIQYF.

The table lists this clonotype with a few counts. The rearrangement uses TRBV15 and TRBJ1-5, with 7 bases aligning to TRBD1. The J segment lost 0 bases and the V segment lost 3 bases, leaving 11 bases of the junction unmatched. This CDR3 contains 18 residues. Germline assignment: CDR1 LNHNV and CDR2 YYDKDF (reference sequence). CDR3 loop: CATSRIRDSVYSNQPQHF. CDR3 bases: TGTGCCACCAGCAGGATCCGGGACAGCGTGTATAGCAATCAGCCCCAGCATTTT.

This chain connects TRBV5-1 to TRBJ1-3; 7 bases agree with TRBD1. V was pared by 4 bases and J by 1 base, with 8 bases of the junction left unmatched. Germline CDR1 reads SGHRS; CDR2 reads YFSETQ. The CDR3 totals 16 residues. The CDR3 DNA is TGCGCCAGCAGCGCGGAGACAGGGTCTTCTGGAAACACCATATATTTT. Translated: CASSAETGSSGNTIYF.

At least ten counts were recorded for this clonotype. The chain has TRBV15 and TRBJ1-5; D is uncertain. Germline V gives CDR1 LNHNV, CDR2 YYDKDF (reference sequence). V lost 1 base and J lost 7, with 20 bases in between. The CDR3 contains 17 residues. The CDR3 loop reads CATSRALRVRSNQPQHF. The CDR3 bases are TGTGCCACCAGCAGAGCCCTCCGCGTGCGGTCGAACCAGCCCCAGCATTTT.

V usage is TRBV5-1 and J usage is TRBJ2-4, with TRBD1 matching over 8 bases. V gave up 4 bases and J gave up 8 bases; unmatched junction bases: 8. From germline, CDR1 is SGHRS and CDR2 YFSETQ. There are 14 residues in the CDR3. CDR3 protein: CASSPGQGSDIQYF. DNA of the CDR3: TGCGCCAGCAGCCCTGGACAGGGTAGTGACATTCAGTACTTC. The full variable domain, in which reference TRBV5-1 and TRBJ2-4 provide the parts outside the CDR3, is KAGVTQTPRYLIKTRGQQVTLSCSPISGHRSVSWYQQTPGQGLQFLFEYFSETQRNKGNFPGRFSGRQFSNSRSEMNVSTLELGDSALYLCASSPGQGSDIQYFGAGTRLSVL.

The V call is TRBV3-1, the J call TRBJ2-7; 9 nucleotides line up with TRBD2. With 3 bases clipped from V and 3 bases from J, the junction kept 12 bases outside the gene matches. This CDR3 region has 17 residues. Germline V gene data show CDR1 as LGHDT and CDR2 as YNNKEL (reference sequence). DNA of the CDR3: TGTGCCAGCAGCCATCCGTTCGGCACTAGCGGGTTCTACGAGCAGTACTTC. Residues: CASSHPFGTSGFYEQYF.

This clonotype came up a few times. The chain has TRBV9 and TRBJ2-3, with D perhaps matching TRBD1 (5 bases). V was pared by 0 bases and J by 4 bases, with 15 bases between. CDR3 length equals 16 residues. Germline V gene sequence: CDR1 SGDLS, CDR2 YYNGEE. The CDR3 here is CASSVVEGWGADTQYF. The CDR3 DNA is TGTGCCAGCAGCGTAGTGGAAGGGTGGGGCGCAGATACGCAGTATTTT.

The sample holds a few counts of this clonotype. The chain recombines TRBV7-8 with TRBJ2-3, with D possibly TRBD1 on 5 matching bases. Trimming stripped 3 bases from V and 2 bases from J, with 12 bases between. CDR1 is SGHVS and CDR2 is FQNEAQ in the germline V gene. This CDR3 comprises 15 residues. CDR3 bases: TGTGCCAGCAGCTTCACAGGTGGGGTCACAGATACGCAGTATTTT. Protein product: CASSFTGGVTDTQYF.

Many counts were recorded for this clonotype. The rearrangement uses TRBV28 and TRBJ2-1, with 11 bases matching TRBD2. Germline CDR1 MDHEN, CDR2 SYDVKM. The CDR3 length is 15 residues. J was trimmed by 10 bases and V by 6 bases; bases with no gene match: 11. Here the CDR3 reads CASSPGGLAVEEQFF. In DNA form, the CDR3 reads TGTGCCAGCAGCCCGGGGGGACTAGCGGTGGAGGAGCAGTTCTTC. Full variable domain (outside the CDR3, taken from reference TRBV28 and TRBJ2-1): DVKVTQSSRYLVKRTGEKVFLECVQDMDHENMFWYRQDPGLGLRLIYFSYDVKMKEKGDIPEGYSVSREKKERFSLILESASTNQTSMYLCASSPGGLAVEEQFFGPGTRLTVL.

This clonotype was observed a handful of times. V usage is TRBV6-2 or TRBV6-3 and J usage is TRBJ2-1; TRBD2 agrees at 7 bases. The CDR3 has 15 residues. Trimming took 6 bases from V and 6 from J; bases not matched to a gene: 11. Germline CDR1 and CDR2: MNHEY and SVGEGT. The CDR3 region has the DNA TGTGCCAGCAGCCCCGAAGGTGGCGGGGGCAATGAGCAGTTCTTC. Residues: CASSPEGGGGNEQFF.

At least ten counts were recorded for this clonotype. DNA for the CDR3: TGTGCCGCCAGCAGTAGCGGACGGTCCTACGAGCAGTACTTC. Translated, it gives CAASSSGRSYEQYF. This rearrangement joins TRBV28 to TRBJ2-7; weak D call: TRBD2 (6 bases). Between the trimmed V and J ends, which lost 11 bases and 1 base, there was a span of 18 bases. The CDR3 has 14 amino acids. The germline V gene has CDR1 MDHEN and CDR2 SYDVKM.

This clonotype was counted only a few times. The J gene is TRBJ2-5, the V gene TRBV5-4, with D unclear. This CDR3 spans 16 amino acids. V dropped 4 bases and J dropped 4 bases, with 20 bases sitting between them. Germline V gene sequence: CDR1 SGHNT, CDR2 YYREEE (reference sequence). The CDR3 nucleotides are TGTGCCAGCAGCCCACCACACCGAGTCAGACCAGAGACCCAGTACTTC. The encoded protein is CASSPPHRVRPETQYF.

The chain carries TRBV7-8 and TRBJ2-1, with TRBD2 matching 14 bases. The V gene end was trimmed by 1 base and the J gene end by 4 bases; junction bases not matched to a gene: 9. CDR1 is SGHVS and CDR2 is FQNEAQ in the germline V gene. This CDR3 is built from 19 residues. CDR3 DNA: TGTGCCAGCAGCTTAGGACTAGCGGGAGGGCCAAGGGCATACAATGAGCAGTTCTTC. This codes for CASSLGLAGGPRAYNEQFF. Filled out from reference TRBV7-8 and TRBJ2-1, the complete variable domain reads GAGVSQSPRYKVAKRGQDVALRCDPISGHVSLFWYQQALGQGPEFLTYFQNEAQLDKSGLPSDRFFAERPEGSVSTLKIQRTQQEDSAVYLCASSLGLAGGPRAYNEQFFGPGTRLTVL.

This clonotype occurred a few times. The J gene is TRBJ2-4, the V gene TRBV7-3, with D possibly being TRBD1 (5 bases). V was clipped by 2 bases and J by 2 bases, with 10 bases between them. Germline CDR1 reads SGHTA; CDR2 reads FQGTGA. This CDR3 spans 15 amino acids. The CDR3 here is CASSLHPGPKNIQYF. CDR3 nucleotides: TGTGCCAGCAGCTTACATCCAGGGCCCAAAAACATTCAGTACTTC.

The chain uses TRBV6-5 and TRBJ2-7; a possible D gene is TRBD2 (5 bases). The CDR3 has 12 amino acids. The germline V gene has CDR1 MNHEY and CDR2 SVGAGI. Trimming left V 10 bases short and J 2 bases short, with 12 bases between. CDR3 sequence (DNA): TGTGCCACCGCCGGGGATGCCTACGAGCAGTACTTC. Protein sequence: CATAGDAYEQYF.

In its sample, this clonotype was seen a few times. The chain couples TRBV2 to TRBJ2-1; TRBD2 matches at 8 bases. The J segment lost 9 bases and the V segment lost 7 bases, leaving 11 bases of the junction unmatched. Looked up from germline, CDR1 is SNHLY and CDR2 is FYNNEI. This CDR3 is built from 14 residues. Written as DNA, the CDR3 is TGTGCCAGCATAAGGGATCGGGGGGGGACTGAGCAGTTCTTC. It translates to CASIRDRGGTEQFF.

The chain's CDR3 is CASSLNPRGYGYGYTF. The CDR3 nucleotides are TGTGCCAGCAGCCTTAACCCCAGGGGCTACGGCTATGGCTACACCTTC. The chain links TRBV3-1 to TRBJ1-2; the D gene is possibly TRBD1 (6 bases). V lost 4 bases and J lost 4, with 19 bases in between. Germline CDR1 reads LGHDT; CDR2 reads YNNKEL (reference sequence). The CDR3 loop spans 16 amino acids.

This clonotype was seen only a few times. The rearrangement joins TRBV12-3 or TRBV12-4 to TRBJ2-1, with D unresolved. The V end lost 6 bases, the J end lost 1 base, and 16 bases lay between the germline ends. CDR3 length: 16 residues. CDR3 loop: CASSPRWRRSYNEQFF. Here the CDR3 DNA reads TGTGCCAGCAGCCCTCGGTGGCGCCGTTCCTACAATGAGCAGTTCTTC.

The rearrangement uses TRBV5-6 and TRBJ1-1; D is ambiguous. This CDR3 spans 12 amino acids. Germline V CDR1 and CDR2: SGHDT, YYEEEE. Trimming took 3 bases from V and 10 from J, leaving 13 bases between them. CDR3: CASSYLSRAAFF. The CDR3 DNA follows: TGTGCCAGCAGCTACCTATCCCGGGCAGCTTTCTTT.

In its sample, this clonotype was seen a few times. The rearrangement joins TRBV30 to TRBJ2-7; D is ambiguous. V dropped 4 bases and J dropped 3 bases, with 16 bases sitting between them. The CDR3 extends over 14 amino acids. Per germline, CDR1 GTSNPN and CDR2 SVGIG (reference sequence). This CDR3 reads CAWTKHGSDYEQYF. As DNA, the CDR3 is TGTGCCTGGACCAAACACGGGTCGGACTACGAGCAGTACTTC.

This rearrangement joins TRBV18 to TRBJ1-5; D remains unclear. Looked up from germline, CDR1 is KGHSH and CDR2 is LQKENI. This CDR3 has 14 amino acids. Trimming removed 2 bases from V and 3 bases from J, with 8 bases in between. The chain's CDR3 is CASSPGSVNQPQHF. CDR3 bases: TGTGCCAGCTCACCAGGTTCCGTCAATCAGCCCCAGCATTTT.

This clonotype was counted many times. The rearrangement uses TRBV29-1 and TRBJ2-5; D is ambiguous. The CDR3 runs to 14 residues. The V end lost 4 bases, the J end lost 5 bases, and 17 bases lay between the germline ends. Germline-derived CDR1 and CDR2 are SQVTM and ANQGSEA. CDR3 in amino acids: CSVGGAVRKETQYF. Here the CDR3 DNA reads TGCAGCGTTGGAGGAGCAGTTCGCAAGGAGACCCAGTACTTC.

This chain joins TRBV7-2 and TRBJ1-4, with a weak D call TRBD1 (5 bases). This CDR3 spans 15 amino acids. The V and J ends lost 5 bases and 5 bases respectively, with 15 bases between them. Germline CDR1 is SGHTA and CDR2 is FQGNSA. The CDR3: CASSLPGTGNEKLFF. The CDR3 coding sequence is TGTGCCAGCAGCCTTCCGGGGACTGGGAATGAAAAACTGTTTTTT.

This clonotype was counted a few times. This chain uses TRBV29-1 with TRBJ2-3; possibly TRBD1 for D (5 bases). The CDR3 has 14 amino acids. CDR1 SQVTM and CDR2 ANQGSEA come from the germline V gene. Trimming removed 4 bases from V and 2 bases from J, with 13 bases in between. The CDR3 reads CSVVPRATTDTQYF. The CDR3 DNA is TGCAGCGTTGTCCCCAGGGCGACCACAGATACGCAGTATTTT.

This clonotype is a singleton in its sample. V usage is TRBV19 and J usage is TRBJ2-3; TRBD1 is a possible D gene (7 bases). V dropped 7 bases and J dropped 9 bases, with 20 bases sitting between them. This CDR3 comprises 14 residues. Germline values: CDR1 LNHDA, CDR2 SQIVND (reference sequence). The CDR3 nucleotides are TGTGCCAGTACCTCCGGGACAGCGGGCTGGACGCAGTATTTT. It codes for CASTSGTAGWTQYF.

The CDR3 protein is CASRDSLGANEKLFF. CDR3 in DNA: TGTGCCAGCAGGGACAGCCTTGGAGCTAATGAAAAACTGTTTTTT. The chain is built from TRBV27 and TRBJ1-4; possible D gene TRBD1, 6 bases. Deletions cut 6 bases from V and 3 bases from J, with 14 bases between. There are 15 residues in the CDR3. Germline loops: CDR1 MNHEY, CDR2 SMNVEV (reference sequence). The full variable domain, its missing parts supplied by reference TRBV27 and TRBJ1-4, is EAQVTQNPRYLITVTGKKLTVTCSQNMNHEYMSWYRQDPGLGLRQIYYSMNVEVTDKGDVPEGYKVSRKEKRNFPLILESPSPNQTSLYFCASRDSLGANEKLFFGSGTQLSVL.

The CDR3 coding sequence is TGTGCCAGCATTCCAAACCTAGGGGTAGCGGAATACGAGCAGTACTTC. The encoded protein is CASIPNLGVAEYEQYF. The chain employs TRBV28 and TRBJ2-7, with D perhaps matching TRBD2 (6 bases). The CDR3 length is 16 residues. CDR1 and CDR2 (germline): MDHEN, SYDVKM. V lost 7 bases to trimming and J lost 4 bases, with 23 bases between them.

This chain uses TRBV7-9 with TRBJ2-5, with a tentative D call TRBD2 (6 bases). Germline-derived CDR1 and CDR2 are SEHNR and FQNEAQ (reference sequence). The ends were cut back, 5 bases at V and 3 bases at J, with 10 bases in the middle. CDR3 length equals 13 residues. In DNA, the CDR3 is TGTGCCAGCAGCCGGGGGACGGAAGAGACCCAGTACTTC. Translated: CASSRGTEETQYF.

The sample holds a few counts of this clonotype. The CDR3 region has the DNA TGTGCCAGCAGCCAAGCGCGGGGCGGACTTAGCACAGATACGCAGTATTTT. Its translation: CASSQARGGLSTDTQYF. The V and J genes are TRBV14 and TRBJ2-3, with D maybe TRBD2 (6 bases). The CDR3 contains 17 residues. Between the trimmed V and J ends, which lost 1 base and 0 bases, there was a span of 14 bases. Germline assignment: CDR1 SGHDN and CDR2 FVKESK.

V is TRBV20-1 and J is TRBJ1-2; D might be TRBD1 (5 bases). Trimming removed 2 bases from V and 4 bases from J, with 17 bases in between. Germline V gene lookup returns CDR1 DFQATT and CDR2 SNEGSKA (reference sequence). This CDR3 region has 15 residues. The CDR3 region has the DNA TGCAGTGCTAGACCATCCCCCGGGACCCTCTATGGCTACACCTTC. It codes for CSARPSPGTLYGYTF.